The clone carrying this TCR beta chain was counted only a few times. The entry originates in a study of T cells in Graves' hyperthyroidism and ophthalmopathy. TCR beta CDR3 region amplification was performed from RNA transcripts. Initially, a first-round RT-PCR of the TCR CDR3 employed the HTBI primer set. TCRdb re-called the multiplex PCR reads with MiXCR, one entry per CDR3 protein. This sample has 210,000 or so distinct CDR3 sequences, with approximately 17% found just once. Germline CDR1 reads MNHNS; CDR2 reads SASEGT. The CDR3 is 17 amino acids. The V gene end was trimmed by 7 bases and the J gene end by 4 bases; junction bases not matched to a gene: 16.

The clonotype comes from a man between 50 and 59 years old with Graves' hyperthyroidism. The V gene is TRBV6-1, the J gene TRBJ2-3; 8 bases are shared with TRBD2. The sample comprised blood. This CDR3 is CASKGGLAGLYADTQYF. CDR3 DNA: TGTGCCAGCAAGGGGGGTCTAGCGGGTTTGTACGCAGATACGCAGTATTTT.